This T cell receptor beta chain stems from a study of OX40 agonist ivuxolimab in advanced cancers. Context from the whole study: Ivuxolimab, which targeted the costimulatory receptor OX40 (CD134), was an agonistic, fully human IgG2 monoclonal antibody. Of the 50 to 55 patients in dose escalation, about 19 had hepatocellular carcinoma, about 15 had melanoma, 9 had renal cell carcinoma and 9 had head and neck cancer. Intravenous ivuxolimab was administered to patients every 2 weeks at six dose levels: 0.01, 0.1, 0.3, 1.5, 3 and 10 mg/kg. In the dose-escalation cohort, 82.7% of patients were male, and the mean age was approximately 60 years, with a range of about 23 to 80. The monotherapy dose-escalation portion (N of about 52 patients) of the phase I ivuxolimab trial is reported in the paper. Prior anti-PD-1, anti-PD-L1 or anti-CTLA-4 therapy was permitted, and checkpoint inhibitors had been received by about 44% of dose-escalation patients. Partial responses were achieved by three dose-escalation patients, of whom one had hepatocellular carcinoma and two had cutaneous melanoma. Peripheral TCRbeta sequencing was intended to test whether TCR sequence diversity was altered and clonal T-cell expansion was caused by ivuxolimab.

To sequence the TCRbeta CDR3 region, genomic DNA was isolated from the sorted cells. TCRbeta CDR3 regions were sequenced using the immunoSEQ Assay. TCRdb carries this immuneACCESS record with in-frame sequences only. Its versions omit some clonotypes, under half of them owing to an unresolved V gene in the studies checked, with the rest unexplained. The sample records 20,000 to 30,000 clones, 60% to 80% of which are singletons. About 23% of the sample belongs to the ten largest clones. Patients with autoimmune disease history or receiving systemic immunosuppression were excluded from the trial. Peripheral blood for TCR sequencing was drawn from every dose cohort at baseline, at cycle 4 day 1 and at cycle 7 day 1. The samples were drawn from a first-in-human, open-label, multicenter phase I dose-escalation trial of ivuxolimab. Adults with locally advanced or metastatic melanoma, renal cell, hepatocellular, or head and neck squamous cell carcinoma were enrolled in the trial. Before TCR sequencing, CD4+ T cells and CD8+ T cells were sorted from peripheral blood as separate populations.

Broad study findings and their caveats: On average, CD8+ T cells showed more expanded clones than CD4+ T cells after ivuxolimab. Low levels of normalized T-cell clonal expansion were also shown by some nonresponding patients. In partial responders in the 0.1-3.0 mg/kg groups, normalized peripheral clonal expansion was found to be among the lowest, especially among CD8+ T cells. At doses of 0.1 to 3.0 mg/kg, clonal expansion of both CD4+ and CD8+ T cells in blood was seen between baseline and week 6. The antigen specificity of the clonally expanded peripheral T cells was not determined.

Points on this clone: Its antigen is currently not known. There are no base qualities to consult, and no much larger clone falls within one base.

This clonotype was obtained from an adult with an advanced solid tumor such as melanoma, head and neck, liver or kidney cancer. Sequencing used CD4+ or CD8+ T cells sorted from blood, obtained in a trial of the OX40 agonist ivuxolimab.

This receptor carries the CDR3 CASPTSGSHEQYF. In nucleotides, the sequence is TGTGCCAGCCCGACTAGCGGGAGCCACGAGCAGTACTTC. Recombination connected TRBV6-4 to TRBJ2-7, with 12 bases aligning to TRBD2. The CDR3 has 13 amino acids, counting the end cysteine and phenylalanine. The retained sequence is limited to the CDR3, 39 bases, with the frame set at the first base. Compared with germline, V lacks 8 bases and J lacks 5 bases; bases without a gene match: 4. Based on the germline V gene, the CDR1 and CDR2 sequences are MRHNA and SNTAGT.